The present TCR beta chain was sequenced within a study of control samples from healthy donors and cancer patients. Some clones are missing from TCRdb's copy, which holds only in-frame ones; the method was immunoSEQ multiplex PCR. Of about 180,000 clones in the sample, 90% are singletons; the top ten hold 1.2% to 1.5%. This CDR3 contains 15 residues. The V and J ends lost 0 bases and 8 bases, in that order; junction bases with no gene match: 10. Per the germline V gene, CDR1 is SGHRS and CDR2 is YFSETQ. The chain uses TRBV5-1 and TRBJ1-2; the match to TRBD1 covers 7 bases. This receptor was obtained from a woman aged 50 to 60 in good health. Material: blood. This chain's CDR3 is CASSLENPQGWGYTF. Here the CDR3 DNA reads TGCGCCAGCAGCTTGGAGAACCCACAGGGGTGGGGCTACACCTTC. The whole variable domain, filled in from reference TRBV5-1 and TRBJ1-2, reads KAGVTQTPRYLIKTRGQQVTLSCSPISGHRSVSWYQQTPGQGLQFLFEYFSETQRNKGNFPGRFSGRQFSNSRSEMNVSTLELGDSALYLCASSLENPQGWGYTFGSGTRLTVV.